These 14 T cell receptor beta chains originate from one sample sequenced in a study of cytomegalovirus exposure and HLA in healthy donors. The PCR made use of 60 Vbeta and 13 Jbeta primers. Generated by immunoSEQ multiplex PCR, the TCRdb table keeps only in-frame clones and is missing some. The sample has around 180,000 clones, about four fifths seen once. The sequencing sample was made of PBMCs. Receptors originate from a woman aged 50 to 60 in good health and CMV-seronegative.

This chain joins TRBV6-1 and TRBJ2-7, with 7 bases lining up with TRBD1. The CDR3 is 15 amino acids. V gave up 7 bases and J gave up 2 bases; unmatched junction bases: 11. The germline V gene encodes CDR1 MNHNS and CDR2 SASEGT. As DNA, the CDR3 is TGTGCCAGCAACCGGGGATGGGACAGCCCCTACGAGCAGTACTTC. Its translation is CASNRGWDSPYEQYF.

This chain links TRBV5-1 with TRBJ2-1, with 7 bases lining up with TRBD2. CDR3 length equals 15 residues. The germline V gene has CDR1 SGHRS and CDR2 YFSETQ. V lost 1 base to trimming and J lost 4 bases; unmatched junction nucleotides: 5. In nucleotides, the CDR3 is TGCGCCAGCAGCTTGTACACGGGGGGTTACAATGAGCAGTTCTTC. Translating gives CASSLYTGGYNEQFF.

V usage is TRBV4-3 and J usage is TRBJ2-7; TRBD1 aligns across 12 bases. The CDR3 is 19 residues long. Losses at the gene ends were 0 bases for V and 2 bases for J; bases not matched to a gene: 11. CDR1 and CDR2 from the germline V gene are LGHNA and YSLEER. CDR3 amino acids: CASSQEGTGGSHRPYEQYF. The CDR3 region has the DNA TGCGCCAGCAGCCAAGAAGGGACAGGGGGCTCGCACCGTCCCTACGAGCAGTACTTC.

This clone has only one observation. CDR3: CASSPKDYTLYGYTF. The CDR3, as DNA: TGTGCCAGCTCACCTAAGGACTACACTTTATATGGCTACACCTTC. The chain has TRBV18 and TRBJ1-2; D remains unclear. This CDR3 spans 15 amino acids. CDR1 is KGHSH and CDR2 is LQKENI in the germline V gene. The V end lost 3 bases, the J end lost 5 bases, and 16 bases lay between the germline ends. Supplemented by reference TRBV18 and TRBJ1-2, the full variable domain reads NAGVMQNPRHLVRRRGQEARLRCSPMKGHSHVYWYRQLPEEGLKFMVYLQKENIIDESGMPKERFSAEFPKEGPSILRIQQVVRGDSAAYFCASSPKDYTLYGYTFGSGTRLTVV.

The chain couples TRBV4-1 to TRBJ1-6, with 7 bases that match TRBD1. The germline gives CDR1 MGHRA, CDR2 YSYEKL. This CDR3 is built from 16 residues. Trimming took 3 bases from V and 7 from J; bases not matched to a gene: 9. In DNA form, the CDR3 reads TGCGCCAGCAGCCACCCCGTCCGGGACAGAAATTCACCCCTCCACTTT. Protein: CASSHPVRDRNSPLHF.

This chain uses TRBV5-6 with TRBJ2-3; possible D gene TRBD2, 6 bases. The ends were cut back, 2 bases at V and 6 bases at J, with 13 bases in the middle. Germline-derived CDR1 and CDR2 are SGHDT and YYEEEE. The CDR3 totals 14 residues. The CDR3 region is CASSFGGLGDTQYF. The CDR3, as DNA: TGTGCCAGCAGCTTCGGAGGGCTGGGGGATACGCAGTATTTT.

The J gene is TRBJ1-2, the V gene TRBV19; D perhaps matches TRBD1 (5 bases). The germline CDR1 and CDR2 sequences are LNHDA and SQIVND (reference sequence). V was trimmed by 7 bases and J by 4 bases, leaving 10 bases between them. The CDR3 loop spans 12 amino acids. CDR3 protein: CASTGQGYGYTF. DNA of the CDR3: TGTGCCAGTACTGGGCAGGGCTATGGCTACACCTTC.

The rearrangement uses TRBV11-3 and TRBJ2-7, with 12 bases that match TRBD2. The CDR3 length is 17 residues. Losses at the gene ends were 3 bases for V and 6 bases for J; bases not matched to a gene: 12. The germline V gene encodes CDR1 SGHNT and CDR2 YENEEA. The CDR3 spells CASSLGLAGGTEPEQYF. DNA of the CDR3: TGTGCCAGCAGCTTGGGTCTAGCGGGAGGGACCGAACCCGAGCAGTACTTC. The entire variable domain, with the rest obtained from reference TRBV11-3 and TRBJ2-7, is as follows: EAGVVQSPRYKIIEKKQPVAFWCNPISGHNTLYWYLQNLGQGPELLIRYENEEAVDDSQLPKDRFSAERLKGVDSTLKIQPAELGDSAVYLCASSLGLAGGTEPEQYFGPGTRLTVT.

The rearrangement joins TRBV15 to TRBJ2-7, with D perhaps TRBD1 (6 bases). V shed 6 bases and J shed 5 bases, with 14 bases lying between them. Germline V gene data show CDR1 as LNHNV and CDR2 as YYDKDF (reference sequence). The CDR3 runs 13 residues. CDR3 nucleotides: TGTGCCACCAGTACAGGGATAGGGGACGAGCAGTACTTC. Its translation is CATSTGIGDEQYF.

This CDR3 reads CASSLDGQETQYF. The CDR3 coding sequence is TGTGCCAGCAGCTTGGACGGCCAAGAGACCCAGTACTTC. V and J are TRBV5-4 and TRBJ2-5; D unclear. The CDR3 runs to 13 residues. V shed 0 bases and J shed 1 base, with 4 bases lying between them. In germline, CDR1 is SGHNT, CDR2 YYREEE (reference sequence).

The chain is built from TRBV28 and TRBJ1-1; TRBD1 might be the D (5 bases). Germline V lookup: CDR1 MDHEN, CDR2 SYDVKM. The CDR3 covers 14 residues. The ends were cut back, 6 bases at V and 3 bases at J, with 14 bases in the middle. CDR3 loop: CASSHKGADTEAFF. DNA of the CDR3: TGTGCCAGCAGCCACAAAGGGGCTGACACTGAAGCTTTCTTT. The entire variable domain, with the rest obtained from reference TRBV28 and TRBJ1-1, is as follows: DVKVTQSSRYLVKRTGEKVFLECVQDMDHENMFWYRQDPGLGLRLIYFSYDVKMKEKGDIPEGYSVSREKKERFSLILESASTNQTSMYLCASSHKGADTEAFFGQGTRLTVV.

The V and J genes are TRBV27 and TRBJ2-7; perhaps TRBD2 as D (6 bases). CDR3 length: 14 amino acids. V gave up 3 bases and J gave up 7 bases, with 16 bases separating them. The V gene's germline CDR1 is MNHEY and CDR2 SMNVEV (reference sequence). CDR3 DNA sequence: TGTGCCAGCAGTTTCGGCGGGGTTGGAGGGGAGCAGTACTTC. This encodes CASSFGGVGGEQYF.

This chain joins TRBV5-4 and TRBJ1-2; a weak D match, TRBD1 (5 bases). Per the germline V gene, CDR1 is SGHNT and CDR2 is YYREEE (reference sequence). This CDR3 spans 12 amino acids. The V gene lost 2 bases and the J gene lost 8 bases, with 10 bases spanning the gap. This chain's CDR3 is CASSLGHTGYTF. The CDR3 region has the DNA TGTGCCAGCAGCTTAGGACATACCGGCTACACCTTC.

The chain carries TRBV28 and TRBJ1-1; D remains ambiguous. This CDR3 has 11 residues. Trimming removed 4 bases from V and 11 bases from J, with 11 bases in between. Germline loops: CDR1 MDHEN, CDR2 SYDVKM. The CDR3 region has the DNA TGTGCCAGCAGTTCCCTGGCCTTGGCTTTCTTT. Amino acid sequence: CASSSLALAFF.